This T cell receptor beta chain comes out of a study of T-cell memory formation after mild COVID-19. V shed 5 bases, J shed 2 bases, and the junction held 6 bases outside the gene matches. The CDR3 runs to 14 residues. Per the germline V gene, CDR1 is GTSNPN and CDR2 is SVGIG (reference sequence). This clonotype turned up a few times. TCR alpha and TCR beta cDNA libraries carrying sample barcodes and UMIs were produced by 5'RACE using constant-segment primers. Each CDR3 protein gets one entry after TCRdb re-called the 5' RACE reads with MiXCR. The sample has about 350,000 distinct CDR3 sequences; around 15% are singletons.

The chain is built from TRBV30 and TRBJ2-7; the match to TRBD1 covers 10 bases. What was sequenced was PBMCs or a T cell subset sorted from them (not recorded which). The receptor comes from a man aged 18 to 35 who had mild COVID-19 (a few samples of this study predate the infection). Cell type and time point are not known. The CDR3 reads CAWGFGTGAYEQYF. In DNA form, the CDR3 reads TGTGCCTGGGGCTTTGGGACAGGGGCCTACGAGCAGTACTTC.